This T cell receptor (beta chain) came from a study of shared T cell receptors in the human thymus. Assay: immunoSEQ multiplex PCR; the TCRdb copy retains only in-frame clones and omits some. The sample contains about 660,000 clones, 88% of which appear only once. The CDR3 is made up of 14 amino acids. V gave up 8 bases and J gave up 5 bases, with 16 bases separating them. Germline V gene lookup returns CDR1 MNHEY and CDR2 SVGAGI. A further study also used this sample, focusing on human thymus T cells.

The chain is built from TRBV6-5 and TRBJ2-1; a possible D gene is TRBD1 (6 bases). The sequencing input was thymocytes. This clonotype was sampled from a boy under three years old with a congenital heart defect. The CDR3 DNA follows: TGTGCCAGCGGACACAGGGATGGAGACAATGAGCAGTTCTTC. Amino acids: CASGHRDGDNEQFF.